One sample yielded the 4 T cell receptor beta chains listed below, sequenced in a study of Graves' ophthalmopathy and Graves' hyperthyroidism. Amplification of TCR beta CDR3 regions used RNA transcripts. The authors performed first-round RT-PCR with HTBI primers and then a second-round multiplex PCR. TCRdb re-called the multiplex PCR reads with MiXCR, one entry per CDR3 protein. The table shows under 60,000 distinct CDR3 sequences, with roughly 47% occurring only once. The sequencing input was peripheral blood. The source is an adult woman with Graves' ophthalmopathy.

V and J are TRBV9 and TRBJ2-5; the D gene is possibly TRBD2 (5 bases). CDR1 is SGDLS, CDR2 YYNGEE, per germline. V dropped 0 bases and J dropped 2 bases, with 8 bases sitting between them. The CDR3 totals 14 residues. CDR3 nucleotides: TGTGCCAGCAGCGTAGGAGAGGGACAAGAGACCCAGTACTTC. This gives the protein CASSVGEGQETQYF.

On this clonotype: Given a much more abundant clone one base away, this may be a read error. This rearrangement joins TRBV4-2 to TRBJ2-2, with 13 positions matching TRBD2. There are 15 residues in the CDR3. Per the germline V gene, CDR1 is LGHNA and CDR2 is YNFKEQ. The CDR3 sequence is CASSGLAGDTGGLFF. The CDR3 nucleotides are TGTGCCAGCAGTGGACTAGCGGGAGACACCGGGGGGCTGTTTTTT.

This chain links TRBV2 with TRBJ2-7; 10 nucleotides match TRBD2. CDR3 size: 14 residues. The V segment lost 7 bases and the J segment 5 bases; nucleotides outside the gene matches: 8. Germline V gene data show CDR1 as SNHLY and CDR2 as FYNNEI. CDR3 amino acids: CASMNTSGVNEQYF. CDR3 nucleotide sequence: TGTGCCAGCATGAACACTAGCGGGGTCAACGAGCAGTACTTC.

Points on this clonotype: A read error is possible here, since a much larger clone lies one base away. This rearrangement joins TRBV5-1 to TRBJ2-3, with a possible D match to TRBD2 (6 bases). The CDR3 runs 15 residues. Germline V CDR1 and CDR2: SGHRS, YFSETQ. V lost 3 bases, J lost 8 bases, and 19 bases lay in between. Here the CDR3 reads CASSSPGERGGTQYF. CDR3 nucleotides: TGCGCCAGCAGCTCCCCCGGGGAACGGGGAGGTACGCAGTATTTT.